These 25 T cell receptor beta chains were sequenced from one sample in a study of CD8 T cells in cerebrospinal fluid in Alzheimer's disease. Reanalyzing the 10x single-cell sequencing reads, TCRdb keeps one entry per CDR3 protein, without DNA. This repertoire includes 1,000 to 1,300 distinct CDR3 sequences. The sequencing sample was made of cerebrospinal fluid. These receptors originate from a human donor in good health.

The V gene is TRBV12-3 or TRBV12-4, the J gene TRBJ2-5; TCRdb names TRBD2, which stays unverified in the absence of DNA. The length of the CDR3 is 17 residues. The CDR3 loop is CASSSGGGAELGETQYF.

According to its frequency, this clonotype is medium-sized. The chain combines TRBV18 with TRBJ2-2; the D call from TCRdb, TRBD1, cannot be confirmed without DNA. The CDR3 is made up of 18 amino acids. Germline loops: CDR1 KGHSH, CDR2 LQKENI. The CDR3 is CASSPLYKGGYNTGELFF.

This clonotype is called medium-sized based on its frequency. J is TRBJ2-7 and V is TRBV7-6; TCRdb reports TRBD2, a call that lacks DNA to check it against. Germline CDR1 is SGHVS and CDR2 is FNYEAQ. CDR3 length: 16 residues. This CDR3 reads CASSLPRGAFSYEQYF.

This clonotype is deemed large (0.1 to 1%) by its frequency. J is TRBJ2-3 and V is TRBV18. This CDR3 is built from 15 residues. Germline-derived CDR1 and CDR2 are KGHSH and LQKENI. The CDR3 protein is CASSPSGWGTDTQYF. The full variable domain, completed using reference TRBV18 and TRBJ2-3, is NAGVMQNPRHLVRRRGQEARLRCSPMKGHSHVYWYRQLPEEGLKFMVYLQKENIIDESGMPKERFSAEFPKEGPSILRIQQVVRGDSAAYFCASSPSGWGTDTQYFGPGTRLTVL.

This clonotype is deemed large by its frequency. The chain joins TRBV5-1 to TRBJ2-2; TCRdb names TRBD2, which stays unverified in the absence of DNA. Germline CDR1 is SGHRS and CDR2 is YFSETQ. The CDR3 totals 15 residues. CDR3 loop: CASSYGTSGIRELFF.

This clonotype counts as medium-sized (0.01 to 0.1%) by frequency. The chain has TRBV6-6 and TRBJ1-6. Germline V CDR1 and CDR2: MNHNY, SVGAGI (reference sequence). The CDR3 is 16 residues long. The CDR3 loop is CASSYDKSSYNSPLHF.

Judged by frequency, this clonotype is medium-sized. V is TRBV5-6 and J is TRBJ2-1; as DNA is missing, the TRBD2 call by TCRdb cannot be tested. CDR1 and CDR2 from the germline V gene are SGHDT and YYEEEE. The CDR3 has 15 residues. The CDR3 reads CASSFRAGKANEQFF.

According to its frequency, this clonotype is medium-sized. This chain connects TRBV7-9 to TRBJ1-3; TCRdb's D call, TRBD1, is unchecked because there is no DNA. Per germline, CDR1 SEHNR and CDR2 FQNEAQ (reference sequence). The CDR3 runs 16 residues. The CDR3 here is CASSHLRGLGGNTIYF. Full variable domain (remainder filled in from reference TRBV7-9 and TRBJ1-3): DTGVSQNPRHKITKRGQNVTFRCDPISEHNRLYWYRQTLGQGPEFLTYFQNEAQLEKSRLLSDRFSAERPKGSFSTLEIQRTEQGDSAMYLCASSHLRGLGGNTIYFGEGSWLTVV.

Measured by frequency, this clonotype is large. The chain is built from TRBV7-2 and TRBJ2-7; TCRdb's D call, TRBD1, is unchecked because there is no DNA. The CDR3 totals 15 residues. CDR1 SGHTA and CDR2 FQGNSA come from the germline V gene. The CDR3 is CASSLVGGSSYEQYF.

This clonotype is called medium-sized based on its frequency. This chain connects TRBV29-1 to TRBJ1-1. The CDR3 sequence is 11 residues long. The germline CDR1 and CDR2 sequences are SQVTM and ANQGSEA. The chain's CDR3 is CSAGHNTEAFF.

This clonotype registers medium-sized (0.01 to 0.1%) by frequency. This sequence joins TRBV5-1 and TRBJ1-2; the D call of TRBD1 rests on TCRdb alone, since no DNA is present to check it. The length of the CDR3 is 14 residues. Germline V gene sequence: CDR1 SGHRS, CDR2 YFSETQ. The CDR3 region is CASSLGMGGDGYTF.

V and J are TRBV19 and TRBJ2-2; TCRdb's D call of TRBD2 is untestable without DNA. The V gene's germline CDR1 is LNHDA and CDR2 SQIVND (reference sequence). The CDR3 loop spans 13 amino acids. The chain's CDR3 is CASSPRAAGELFF.

This clonotype shows up as large (0.1 to 1%) by frequency. The rearrangement links TRBV3-1 to TRBJ2-4; checking the TCRdb D call of TRBD2 is not possible without DNA. Germline CDR1 LGHDT, CDR2 YNNKEL (reference sequence). The CDR3 is 14 amino acids. The CDR3 protein is CASSPSGGQNIQYF.

According to its frequency, this clonotype is large. The rearrangement uses TRBV29-1 and TRBJ2-7; TCRdb outputs TRBD1, but without DNA this stays unchecked. The CDR3 extends over 14 amino acids. The germline V gene has CDR1 SQVTM and CDR2 ANQGSEA. CDR3: CSVLIWDSDYEQYF.

This clonotype is deemed medium-sized by its frequency. The gene calls are TRBV19 and TRBJ1-1. Germline CDR1 and CDR2: LNHDA and SQIVND (reference sequence). The CDR3 totals 13 residues. Here the CDR3 reads CASSIRYNTEAFF.

Frequency places this clonotype as medium-sized. V is TRBV5-1 and J is TRBJ2-7; the D call from TCRdb, TRBD2, cannot be confirmed without DNA. CDR3 length: 15 amino acids. Germline V gives CDR1 SGHRS, CDR2 YFSETQ. The CDR3 loop reads CASSLEGRSEGEQYF. The full variable domain, with the rest looked up from reference TRBV5-1 and TRBJ2-7, is KAGVTQTPRYLIKTRGQQVTLSCSPISGHRSVSWYQQTPGQGLQFLFEYFSETQRNKGNFPGRFSGRQFSNSRSEMNVSTLELGDSALYLCASSLEGRSEGEQYFGPGTRLTVT.

This clonotype ranks as large in terms of frequency. This chain uses TRBV3-1 with TRBJ2-3; TCRdb outputs TRBD1, but without DNA this stays unchecked. The germline V gene has CDR1 LGHDT and CDR2 YNNKEL (reference sequence). The CDR3 sequence is 15 residues long. This CDR3 reads CASSLSEGQTDTQYF.

This clonotype registers medium-sized by frequency. The rearrangement uses TRBV5-4 and TRBJ2-1; checking the TCRdb D call of TRBD1 is not possible without DNA. Per the germline V gene, CDR1 is SGHNT and CDR2 is YYREEE (reference sequence). The CDR3 runs to 16 residues. The CDR3 region is CASSLGAGTGGNEQFF.

Considering frequency, this clonotype is large (0.1 to 1%). V is TRBV11-2 and J is TRBJ2-5; TCRdb proposes TRBD2, but this gene call is untestable without DNA. Germline V gene lookup returns CDR1 SGHAT and CDR2 FQNNGV. This CDR3 region has 15 residues. CDR3 amino acids: CASSLSAGRVETQYF.

This clonotype shows up as medium-sized by frequency. The chain has TRBV7-3 and TRBJ2-3. The length of the CDR3 is 11 residues. Germline V gives CDR1 SGHTA, CDR2 FQGTGA. The CDR3 loop is CASSQGDTQYF.

Judged by frequency, this clonotype is large. The CDR3 sequence: CASSEVRGSQPQHF. The gene calls are TRBV6-1 and TRBJ1-5; TCRdb's D gene call, TRBD1, goes unchecked for lack of DNA. The CDR3 spans 14 residues. CDR1 is MNHNS, CDR2 SASEGT, per germline.

This clonotype is deemed large by its frequency. This chain links TRBV20-1 with TRBJ1-1. CDR3 length equals 15 residues. The germline CDR1 and CDR2 sequences are DFQATT and SNEGSKA (reference sequence). The CDR3 protein is CSAREGRREDTEAFF.

This clonotype is labeled medium-sized based on frequency. The chain links TRBV9 to TRBJ2-7. Per germline, CDR1 SGDLS and CDR2 YYNGEE. CDR3 size: 15 residues. CDR3 sequence reads: CASSVAVEAVYEQYF.

This clonotype counts as large by frequency. The gene calls are TRBV11-2 and TRBJ2-3; lacking DNA, the TRBD1 call made by TCRdb goes unchecked. From germline, CDR1 is SGHAT and CDR2 FQNNGV. This CDR3 comprises 15 residues. CDR3 protein: CASSYTGGGTDTQYF.

This clonotype is deemed large by its frequency. The gene calls are TRBV5-5 and TRBJ2-5; TCRdb returns TRBD2, unconfirmable since there is no DNA. This CDR3 region has 13 residues. Germline assignment: CDR1 SGHKS and CDR2 YYEKEE (reference sequence). CDR3 protein: CASSPSGDGTQYF.